This T cell receptor (beta chain) was recorded in a study of identical twins. TCRdb passed the 5' RACE reads through MiXCR, listing each CDR3 protein once. The table includes 510,000 or so distinct CDR3 sequences, approximately 14% detected once. This clonotype was recorded a few times. The ends were cut back, 5 bases at V and 6 bases at J, with 18 bases in the middle. The CDR3 totals 15 residues. Germline CDR1 reads SGHNT; CDR2 reads YYREEE (reference sequence). The same sample was also studied in work on yellow fever vaccine responses in identical twins. According to that study: As reported, the vaccine T cell response of twins seemed partly convergent and partly personalized.

The chain is built from TRBV5-4 and TRBJ2-1; TRBD2 is a possible D gene (6 bases). The receptor comes from a woman aged 18-29 years in good health. Sequenced material: CD4+ T cells sorted from blood. The CDR3 sequence is CASSLTRVGGNEQFF. In DNA form, the CDR3 reads TGTGCCAGCAGTCTCACGCGGGTCGGGGGCAATGAGCAGTTCTTC.